The 22 T cell receptor beta chains presented below share a single source sample, sequenced in a study of CD8+CD57+ T cells in acquired aplastic anemia. For CDR3 and TCR beta VDJ profiling, genomic DNA was the template used. Via MiXCR, TCRdb re-called the reads, giving one row per CDR3 protein. In the table there are roughly 290,000 distinct CDR3 sequences, approximately 60% of which are singletons. Sequenced patients had shown CD8+CD57+ cell expansion by flow cytometry. Sequencing was carried out using sorted CD4+, CD8+, or CD8+CD57+ T cells (not recorded which) from PBMCs. Receptors were obtained from a human donor with aplastic anemia.

V and J are TRBV4-1 and TRBJ2-7; the D call may be TRBD1 or TRBD2 (5 bases each). From germline, CDR1 is MGHRA and CDR2 YSYEKL. This CDR3 has 15 residues. The V and J ends lost 3 bases and 3 bases respectively, with 15 bases between them. CDR3 region: CASSQGRDGDYEQYF. The CDR3 nucleotides read TGCGCCAGCAGCCAGGGCCGGGACGGAGACTACGAGCAGTACTTC.

This clonotype was seen at least ten times. The chain combines TRBV25-1 with TRBJ1-2; a possible D gene is TRBD1 (6 bases). CDR1 is MGHDK, CDR2 SYGVNS, per germline. The CDR3 consists of 18 residues. Trimming removed 4 bases at V and 2 bases at J, with 23 bases between. The CDR3 coding sequence is TGTGCCAGCAGTGGAGTCCACCCTGGGGGGGCCCTAAACTATGGCTACACCTTC. Translation gives CASSGVHPGGALNYGYTF.

This clonotype was counted once. This sequence joins TRBV7-8 and TRBJ2-2, with 9 bases fitting TRBD2. Germline CDR1 and CDR2: SGHVS and FQNEAQ. The length of the CDR3 is 16 residues. The V and J ends lost 1 base and 4 bases, in that order; junction bases with no gene match: 4. This CDR3 is CASSLGASGVTGELFF. Written as DNA, the CDR3 is TGTGCCAGCAGCTTAGGAGCTAGCGGGGTCACCGGGGAGCTGTTTTTT.

The chain joins TRBV24-1 to TRBJ2-7; 8 bases map to TRBD1. The V and J ends lost 4 bases and 3 bases, in that order; junction bases with no gene match: 10. This CDR3 contains 16 residues. Germline CDR1 is KGHDR and CDR2 is SFDVKD. CDR3 DNA sequence: TGTGCCACCAGTGACAGCGGACAGGGCCTCTTCTACGAGCAGTACTTC. Protein: CATSDSGQGLFYEQYF.

The chain has TRBV2 and TRBJ2-7; 8 bases agree with TRBD1. This CDR3 spans 15 amino acids. The V gene's germline CDR1 is SNHLY and CDR2 FYNNEI. J lost 5 bases, V lost 4 bases, and 10 bases had no gene match. CDR3 in amino acids: CASSGSGGPNDEQYF. Here the CDR3 DNA reads TGTGCCAGCAGTGGGTCAGGGGGCCCTAACGACGAGCAGTACTTC.

This clonotype was detected many times. The V call is TRBV4-1, the J call TRBJ2-5; D gene ambiguous. CDR1 and CDR2 from the germline V gene are MGHRA and YSYEKL. CDR3 length: 13 residues. The germline V and J ends were trimmed by 5 bases and 1 base, with 8 bases remaining between them. The CDR3 bases are TGCGCCAGCAGCGTCAGCGTCCAAGAGACCCAGTACTTC. Translating gives CASSVSVQETQYF.

A single count supports this clonotype. This rearrangement joins TRBV29-1 to TRBJ2-5, with D perhaps TRBD2 (5 bases). This CDR3 is 11 amino acids long. The germline V gene has CDR1 SQVTM and CDR2 ANQGSEA. This CDR3 reads CSYGVQETQYF. Written as DNA, the CDR3 is TGCAGTTACGGGGTTCAAGAGACCCAGTACTTC. Full variable domain (missing parts from reference TRBV29-1 and TRBJ2-5): SAVISQKPSRDICQRGTSLTIQCQVDSQVTMMFWYRQQPGQSLTLIATANQGSEATYESGFVIDKFPISRPNLTFSTLTVSNMSPEDSSIYLCSYGVQETQYFGPGTRLLVL.

The genes are TRBV19 and TRBJ1-6, with a tentative D call TRBD1 (5 bases). The ends were cut back, 5 bases at V and 12 bases at J, with 17 bases in the middle. The CDR3 runs to 14 residues. CDR1 and CDR2 (germline): LNHDA, SQIVND (reference sequence). The CDR3: CASSLGTSSVPLHF. CDR3 coding DNA: TGTGCCAGTAGTCTCGGGACTTCATCGGTACCCCTCCACTTT.

This clonotype was observed a handful of times. V usage is TRBV25-1 and J usage is TRBJ2-1; 10 positions agree with TRBD2. Germline V lookup: CDR1 MGHDK, CDR2 SYGVNS. This CDR3 has 15 amino acids. Trimming removed 2 bases from V and 10 bases from J; junction bases left unmatched: 8. The CDR3 DNA reads TGTGCCAGCAGTGAAGAGGTGGCTAGCGGGGGCGAGCAGTTCTTC. It yields the protein CASSEEVASGGEQFF. Together with reference TRBV25-1 and TRBJ2-1, the CDR3 gives the full variable domain: EADIYQTPRYLVIGTGKKITLECSQTMGHDKMYWYQQDPGMELHLIHYSYGVNSTEKGDLSSESTVSRIRTEHFPLTLESARPSHTSQYLCASSEEVASGGEQFFGPGTRLTVL.

Many counts were recorded for this clonotype. The chain employs TRBV12-3 or TRBV12-4 and TRBJ1-6, with 11 bases matching TRBD1. With V trimmed by 7 bases and J by 7 bases, 12 bases remained unmatched. The CDR3 has 17 amino acids. CDR3 amino acids: CASTGGQGAHFNSPLHF. The CDR3 region has the DNA TGTGCCAGCACCGGTGGACAGGGGGCCCACTTCAATTCACCCCTCCACTTT.

The V call is TRBV7-8, the J call TRBJ2-7; D uncertain. CDR3 length: 13 amino acids. The germline V gene has CDR1 SGHVS and CDR2 FQNEAQ. Trimming took off 9 bases at V and 7 bases at J, with 19 bases between the two ends. CDR3 residues: CASSNGERSEQYF. In DNA form, the CDR3 reads TGTGCCAGTAGTAATGGAGAACGGTCGGAGCAGTACTTC.

This chain connects TRBV19 to TRBJ1-1, with D possibly being TRBD1 (6 bases). Trimming took off 3 bases at V and 0 bases at J, with 14 bases between the two ends. The germline V gene encodes CDR1 LNHDA and CDR2 SQIVND (reference sequence). The CDR3 totals 16 residues. CDR3 in amino acids: CASSITRGTMNTEAFF. The DNA of the CDR3 is TGTGCCAGTAGTATTACTCGCGGGACAATGAACACTGAAGCTTTCTTT.

A word on this clonotype: At one boundary the junction diverges from the germline segment, which might be a read error. This rearrangement joins TRBV19 to TRBJ2-1; 11 nucleotides line up with TRBD1. This CDR3 has 16 residues. Germline loops: CDR1 LNHDA, CDR2 SQIVND (reference sequence). CDR3 nucleotide sequence: TGTGCCGGTAGTGCGAGGGGGACAGGGGGTCCCAATGAGCAGTTCTTC. It codes for CAGSARGTGGPNEQFF. The variable domain in full, completed from reference TRBV19 and TRBJ2-1, reads DGGITQSPKYLFRKEGQNVTLSCEQNLNHDAMYWYRQDPGQGLRLIYYSQIVNDFQKGDIAEGYSVSREKKESFPLTVTSAQKNPTAFYLCAGSARGTGGPNEQFFGPGTRLTVL.

This clonotype was picked up many times. The V gene is TRBV12-3 or TRBV12-4, the J gene TRBJ1-5; tentative D call: TRBD1 (5 bases). With 7 bases removed from V and 3 bases from J, the gap between germline ends came to 16 bases. This CDR3 has 15 amino acids. CDR3 amino acids: CASTWGSGFNQPQHF. The DNA for the CDR3 is TGTGCCAGCACCTGGGGCAGTGGCTTCAATCAGCCCCAGCATTTT.

This clonotype was recorded a few times. The chain uses TRBV20-1 and TRBJ1-5; tentative D call: TRBD1 (5 bases). This CDR3 contains 13 residues. Germline V CDR1 and CDR2: DFQATT, SNEGSKA (reference sequence). V was trimmed by 3 bases and J by 5 bases, leaving 11 bases between them. The CDR3 loop is CSARGDGDQPQHF. CDR3 bases: TGCAGTGCTAGGGGGGACGGTGATCAGCCCCAGCATTTT.

The chain recombines TRBV7-9 with TRBJ2-7; no firm D call. The CDR3 is made up of 13 amino acids. V gave up 4 bases and J gave up 2 bases, with 9 bases separating them. Germline V gene data show CDR1 as SEHNR and CDR2 as FQNEAQ (reference sequence). The CDR3 protein is CASSSLTPYEQYF. Here the CDR3 DNA reads TGTGCCAGCAGCTCGTTGACGCCCTACGAGCAGTACTTC. The full variable domain, rest sourced from reference TRBV7-9 and TRBJ2-7, is DTGVSQNPRHKITKRGQNVTFRCDPISEHNRLYWYRQTLGQGPEFLTYFQNEAQLEKSRLLSDRFSAERPKGSFSTLEIQRTEQGDSAMYLCASSSLTPYEQYFGPGTRLTVT.

Many counts were recorded for this clonotype. V is TRBV29-1 and J is TRBJ1-6, with TRBD1 as a possible D gene (6 bases). The ends were cut back, 0 bases at V and 0 bases at J, with 18 bases in the middle. This CDR3 contains 19 residues. Germline CDR1 is SQVTM and CDR2 is ANQGSEA. This CDR3 reads CSVEDETGERSSYNSPLHF. CDR3 nucleotides: TGCAGCGTTGAAGATGAGACAGGTGAAAGGAGCTCCTATAATTCACCCCTCCACTTT.

V gene TRBV7-2 combines with J gene TRBJ2-5, with TRBD2 identical over 12 bases. The V and J ends lost 7 bases and 4 bases, in that order; junction bases with no gene match: 4. The CDR3 covers 14 residues. Germline CDR1 reads SGHTA; CDR2 reads FQGNSA. Here the CDR3 DNA reads TGTGCCAGCACTCTAGCGGGGGGGCCAGAGACCCAGTACTTC. Its protein product is CASTLAGGPETQYF.

About this clonotype: A much bigger clone sits one base away, suggesting this may be a read error. The chain links TRBV7-2 to TRBJ1-4; TRBD1 is a possible D gene (6 bases). Per germline, CDR1 SGHTA and CDR2 FQGNSA. V was clipped by 5 bases and J by 4 bases, with 14 bases between them. The CDR3 consists of 15 residues. In DNA form, the CDR3 reads TGTGCCAGCAGCCATTTCAGGACAGATAATGAAAAACTGTTTTTT. Encoded protein: CASSHFRTDNEKLFF.

As to this clonotype: This sequence may be a read error, since a much larger clone differs from it by one base. The conserved closing phenylalanine or tryptophan is absent in this CDR3, likely reflecting a read error. The chain uses TRBV11-2 and TRBJ2-2; 7 bases map to TRBD2. Trimming took 5 bases from V and 2 from J; bases not matched to a gene: 8. The CDR3 extends over 16 amino acids. The germline V gene encodes CDR1 SGHAT and CDR2 FQNNGV. CDR3 in DNA: TGTGCCAGCAGCCAGCAAGCGGGGACCAACACCGGGGAGCTGTTTCTT. Translated: CASSQQAGTNTGELFL.

With respect to this clonotype: Compared with germline, one end of the junction differs, possibly owing to a read error. The V and J genes are TRBV5-5 and TRBJ2-5, with D uncertain. The V gene's germline CDR1 is SGHKS and CDR2 YYEKEE (reference sequence). CDR3 length: 15 residues. The CDR3 loop is CASSQALLREEPQYF. The CDR3 region has the DNA TGCGCCAGCAGCCAGGCGCTTCTAAGGGAAGAGCCCCAGTACTTC.

This chain connects TRBV4-1 to TRBJ2-2, with D possibly being TRBD2 (5 bases). Trimming took 0 bases from V and 5 from J, leaving 16 bases between them. Germline loops: CDR1 MGHRA, CDR2 YSYEKL. The CDR3 contains 17 residues. The CDR3 bases are TGCGCCAGCAGCCAAGATAATGGGAGATCGGGAACCGGGGAGCTGTTTTTT. This encodes CASSQDNGRSGTGELFF.